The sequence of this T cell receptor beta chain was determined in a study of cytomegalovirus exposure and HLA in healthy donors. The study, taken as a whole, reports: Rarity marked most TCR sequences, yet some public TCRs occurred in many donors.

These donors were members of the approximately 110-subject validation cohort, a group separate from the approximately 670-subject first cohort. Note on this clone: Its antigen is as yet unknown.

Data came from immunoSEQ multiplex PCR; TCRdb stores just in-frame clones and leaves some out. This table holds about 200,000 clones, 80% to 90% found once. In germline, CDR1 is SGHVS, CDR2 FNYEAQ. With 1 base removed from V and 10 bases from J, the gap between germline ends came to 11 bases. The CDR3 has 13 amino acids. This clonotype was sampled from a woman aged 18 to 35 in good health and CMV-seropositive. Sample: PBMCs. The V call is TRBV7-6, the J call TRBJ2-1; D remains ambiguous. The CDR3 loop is CASSLVAAREQFF. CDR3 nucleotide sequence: TGTGCCAGCAGCTTAGTTGCGGCCCGGGAGCAGTTCTTC.